This TCR beta chain was found in a study of Graves' ophthalmopathy and Graves' hyperthyroidism. Amplified TCR beta CDR3 regions were obtained using RNA transcripts as template. After a first-round RT-PCR with HTBI primers, a second-round multiplex PCR was run. In TCRdb, the multiplex PCR reads were re-called with MiXCR into one record per CDR3 protein. The sample consists of hundreds of thousands of distinct CDR3 sequences, 40% to 50% of them appearing once. Lactation, pregnancy, uncontrolled infections and other autoimmune diseases were all grounds for excluding patients. Clinical symptoms, serum thyroxine, TRAb, thyroid ultrasound and orbital computed tomography were relied on for diagnosis. The starting material, 10 ml of fresh peripheral blood, provided the PBMCs. In its sample, this clonotype was seen a few times. This CDR3 has 15 amino acids. The germline V and J ends were trimmed by 2 bases and 3 bases, with 10 bases remaining between them. Germline lookup yields CDR1 SNHLY and CDR2 FYNNEI.

Sequencing was carried out using peripheral blood. The sequence was obtained from an adult man with Graves' ophthalmopathy. This rearrangement joins TRBV2 to TRBJ1-4; unclear D gene. DNA of the CDR3: TGTGCCAGCAGTGAAAGTCGAGGAGCTAATGAAAAACTGTTTTTT. Protein product: CASSESRGANEKLFF.